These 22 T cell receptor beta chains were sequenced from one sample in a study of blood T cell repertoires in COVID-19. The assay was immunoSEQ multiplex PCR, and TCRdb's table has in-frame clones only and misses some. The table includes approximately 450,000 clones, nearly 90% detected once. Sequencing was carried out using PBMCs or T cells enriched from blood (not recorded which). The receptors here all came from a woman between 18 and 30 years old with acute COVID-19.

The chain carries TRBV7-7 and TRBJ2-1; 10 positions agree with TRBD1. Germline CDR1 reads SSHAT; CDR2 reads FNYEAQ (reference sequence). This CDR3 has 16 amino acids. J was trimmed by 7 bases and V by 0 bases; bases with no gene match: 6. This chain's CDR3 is CASSLAPGTGVNEQFF. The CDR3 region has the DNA TGTGCCAGCAGCTTAGCCCCCGGGACAGGGGTGAATGAGCAGTTCTTC.

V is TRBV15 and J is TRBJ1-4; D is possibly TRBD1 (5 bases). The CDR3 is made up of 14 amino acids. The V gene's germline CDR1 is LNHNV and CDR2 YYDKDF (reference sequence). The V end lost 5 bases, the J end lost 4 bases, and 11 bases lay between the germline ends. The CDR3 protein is CATSATGLNEKLFF. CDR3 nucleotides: TGTGCCACCAGCGCCACAGGTCTTAATGAAAAACTGTTTTTT.

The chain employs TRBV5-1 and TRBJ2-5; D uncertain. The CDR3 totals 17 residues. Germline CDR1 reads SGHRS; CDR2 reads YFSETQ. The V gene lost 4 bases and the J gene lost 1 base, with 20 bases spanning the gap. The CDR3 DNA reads TGCGCCAGCAGCCCGGCGGCAGCAAAACCGTCCCAAGAGACCCAGTACTTC. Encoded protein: CASSPAAAKPSQETQYF.

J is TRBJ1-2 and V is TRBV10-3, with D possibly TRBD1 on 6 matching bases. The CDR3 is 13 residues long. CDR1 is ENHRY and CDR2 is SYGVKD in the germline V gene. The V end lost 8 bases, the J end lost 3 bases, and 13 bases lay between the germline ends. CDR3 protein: CAIAQGPDYGYTF. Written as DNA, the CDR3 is TGTGCCATCGCGCAGGGGCCGGACTATGGCTACACCTTC.

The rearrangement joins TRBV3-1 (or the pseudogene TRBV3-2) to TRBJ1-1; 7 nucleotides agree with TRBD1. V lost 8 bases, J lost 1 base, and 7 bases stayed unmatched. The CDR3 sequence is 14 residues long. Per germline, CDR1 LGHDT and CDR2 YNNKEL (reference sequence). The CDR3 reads CASRTGDTNTEAFF. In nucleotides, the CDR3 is TGTGCCAGCCGAACAGGGGATACGAACACTGAAGCTTTCTTT.

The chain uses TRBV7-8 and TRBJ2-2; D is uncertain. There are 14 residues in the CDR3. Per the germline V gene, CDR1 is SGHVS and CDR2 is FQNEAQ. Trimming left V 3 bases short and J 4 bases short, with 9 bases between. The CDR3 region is CASSFLRSTGELFF. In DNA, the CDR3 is TGTGCCAGCAGCTTTCTGAGGAGCACCGGGGAGCTGTTTTTT.

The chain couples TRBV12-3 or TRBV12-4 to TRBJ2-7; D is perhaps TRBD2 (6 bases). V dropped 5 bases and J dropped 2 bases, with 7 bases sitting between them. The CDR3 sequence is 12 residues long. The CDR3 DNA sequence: TGTGCCAGCAGTCGGGAGACCTACGAGCAGTACTTC. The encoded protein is CASSRETYEQYF.

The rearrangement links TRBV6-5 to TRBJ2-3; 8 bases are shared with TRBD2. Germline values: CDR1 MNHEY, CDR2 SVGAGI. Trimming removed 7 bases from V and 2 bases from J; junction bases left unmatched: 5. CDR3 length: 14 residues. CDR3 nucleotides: TGTGCCAGCACTCCGGGACTAGACACAGATACGCAGTATTTT. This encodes CASTPGLDTDTQYF.

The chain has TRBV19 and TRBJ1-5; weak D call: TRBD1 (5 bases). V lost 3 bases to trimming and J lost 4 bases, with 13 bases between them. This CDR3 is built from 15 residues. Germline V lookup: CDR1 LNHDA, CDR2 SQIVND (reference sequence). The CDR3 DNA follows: TGTGCCAGTAGTATCGCAGGGTCCCGAAATCAGCCCCAGCATTTT. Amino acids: CASSIAGSRNQPQHF.

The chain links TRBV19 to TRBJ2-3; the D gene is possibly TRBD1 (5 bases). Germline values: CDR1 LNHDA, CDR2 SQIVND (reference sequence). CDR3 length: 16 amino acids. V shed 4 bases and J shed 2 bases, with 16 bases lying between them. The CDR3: CASSTRTLANTDTQYF. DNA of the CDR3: TGTGCCAGTAGTACCCGGACACTGGCTAACACAGATACGCAGTATTTT.

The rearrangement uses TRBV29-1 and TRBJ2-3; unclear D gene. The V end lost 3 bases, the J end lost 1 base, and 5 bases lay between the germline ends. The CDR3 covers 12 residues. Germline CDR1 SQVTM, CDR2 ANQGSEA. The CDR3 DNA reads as TGCAGCGTTGAGGGCGGCACAGATACGCAGTATTTT. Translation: CSVEGGTDTQYF.

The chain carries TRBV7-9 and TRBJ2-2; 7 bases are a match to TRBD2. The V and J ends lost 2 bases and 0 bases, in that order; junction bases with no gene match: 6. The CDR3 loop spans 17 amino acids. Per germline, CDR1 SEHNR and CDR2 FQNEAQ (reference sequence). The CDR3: CASSLMASGANTGELFF. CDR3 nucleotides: TGTGCCAGCAGCTTAATGGCTAGCGGAGCGAACACCGGGGAGCTGTTTTTT.

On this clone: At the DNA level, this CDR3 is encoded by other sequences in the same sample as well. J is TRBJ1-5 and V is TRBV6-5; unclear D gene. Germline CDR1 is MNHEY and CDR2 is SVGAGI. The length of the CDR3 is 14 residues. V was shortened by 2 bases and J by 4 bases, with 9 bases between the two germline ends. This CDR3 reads CASSYGGTNQPQHF. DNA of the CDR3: TGTGCCAGCAGTTACGGAGGCACTAATCAGCCCCAGCATTTT.

In DNA, the CDR3 is TGTGCCAGCTCAGACCGATCGAGGGATACGCAGTATTTT. This codes for CASSDRSRDTQYF. The chain recombines TRBV19 with TRBJ2-3; D uncertain. V was trimmed by 9 bases and J by 6 bases, leaving 16 bases between them. CDR3 length equals 13 residues. CDR1 LNHDA and CDR2 SQIVND come from the germline V gene (reference sequence).

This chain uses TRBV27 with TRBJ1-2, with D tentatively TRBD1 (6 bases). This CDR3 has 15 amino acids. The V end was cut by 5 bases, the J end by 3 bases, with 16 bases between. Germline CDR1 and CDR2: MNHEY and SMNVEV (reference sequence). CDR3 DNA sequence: TGTGCCAGCAGTCCCGAGTGGGGGCCCGACTATGGCTACACCTTC. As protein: CASSPEWGPDYGYTF.

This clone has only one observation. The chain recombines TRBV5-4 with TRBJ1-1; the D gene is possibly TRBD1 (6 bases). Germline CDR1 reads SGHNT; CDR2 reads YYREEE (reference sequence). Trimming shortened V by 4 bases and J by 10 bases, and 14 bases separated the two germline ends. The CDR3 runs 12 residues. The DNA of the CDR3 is TGTGCCAGCAGCCGGGACACAGCCGGAGCTTTCTTT. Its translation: CASSRDTAGAFF.

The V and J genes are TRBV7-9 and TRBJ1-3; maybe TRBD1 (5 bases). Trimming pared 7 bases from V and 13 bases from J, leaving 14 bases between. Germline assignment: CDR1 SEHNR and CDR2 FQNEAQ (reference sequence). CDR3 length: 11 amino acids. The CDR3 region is CASIQQALIYF. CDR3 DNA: TGTGCCAGCATCCAACAGGCTCTAATATATTTT.

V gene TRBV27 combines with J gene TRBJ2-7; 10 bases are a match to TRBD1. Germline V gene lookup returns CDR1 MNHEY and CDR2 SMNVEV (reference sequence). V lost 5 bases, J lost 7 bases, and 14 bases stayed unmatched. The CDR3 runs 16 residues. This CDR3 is CASSKLGQGDKSEQYF. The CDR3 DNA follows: TGTGCCAGCAGTAAGCTAGGACAGGGGGATAAAAGTGAGCAGTACTTC.

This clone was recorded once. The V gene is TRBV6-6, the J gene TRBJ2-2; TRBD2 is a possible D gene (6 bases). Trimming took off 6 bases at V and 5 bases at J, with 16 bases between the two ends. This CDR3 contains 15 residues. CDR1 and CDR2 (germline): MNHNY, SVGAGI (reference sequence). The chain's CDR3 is CASRPEGLGTGELFF. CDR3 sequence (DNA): TGTGCCAGCAGGCCGGAGGGCCTAGGGACCGGGGAGCTGTTTTTT.

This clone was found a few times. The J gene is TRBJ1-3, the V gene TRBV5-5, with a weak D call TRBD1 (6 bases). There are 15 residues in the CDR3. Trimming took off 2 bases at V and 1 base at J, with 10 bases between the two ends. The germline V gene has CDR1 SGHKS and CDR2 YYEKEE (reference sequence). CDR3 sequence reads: CASSLGGSSGNTIYF. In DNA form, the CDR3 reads TGTGCCAGCAGCTTAGGGGGATCTTCTGGAAACACCATATATTTT.

CDR3 nucleotides: TGTGCTAGTGGTTCGACAGGGGGCGGCACAGATACGCAGTATTTT. Translated: CASGSTGGGTDTQYF. The chain links TRBV12-5 to TRBJ2-3, with TRBD1 matching over 10 bases. The germline CDR1 and CDR2 sequences are LGHNT and FRNRAP. The CDR3 runs 15 residues. V trimming: 4 bases; J trimming: 1 base; junction bases outside the gene matches: 2.

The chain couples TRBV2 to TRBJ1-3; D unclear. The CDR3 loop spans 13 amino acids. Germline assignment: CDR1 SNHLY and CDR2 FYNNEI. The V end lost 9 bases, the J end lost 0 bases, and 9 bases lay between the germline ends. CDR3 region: CASTLSSGNTIYF. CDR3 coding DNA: TGTGCCAGTACCCTTAGCTCTGGAAACACCATATATTTT.